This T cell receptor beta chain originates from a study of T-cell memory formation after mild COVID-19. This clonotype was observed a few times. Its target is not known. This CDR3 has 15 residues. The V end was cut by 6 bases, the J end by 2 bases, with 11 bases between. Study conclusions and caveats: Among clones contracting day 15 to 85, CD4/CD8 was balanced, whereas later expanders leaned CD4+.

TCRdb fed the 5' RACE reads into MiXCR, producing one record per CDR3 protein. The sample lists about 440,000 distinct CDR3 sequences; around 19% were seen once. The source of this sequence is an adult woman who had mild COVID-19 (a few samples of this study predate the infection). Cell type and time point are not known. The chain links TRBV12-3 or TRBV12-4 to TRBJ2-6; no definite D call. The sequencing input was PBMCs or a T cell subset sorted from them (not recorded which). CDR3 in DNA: TGTGCCAGCAGACCCCCGGGTCCTGGGGCCAACGTCCTGACTTTC. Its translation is CASRPPGPGANVLTF.